This T cell receptor (beta chain) was profiled in a study of blood T cell repertoires in COVID-19. Overall study context: In each case, the material was cDNA or gDNA derived from T cells, B-cell-depleted T cells, or PBMCs.

Participants were aged roughly 18 to 90 years, lived in 24 US areas, and enrolled virtually. This table comes from immunoSEQ multiplex PCR, and its TCRdb copy is limited to in-frame clones, with some not included. In the table there are about 250,000 clones, around nine tenths of which are singletons. The CDR3 length is 12 residues. Germline V CDR1 and CDR2: SNHLY, FYNNEI. Between the trimmed V and J ends, which lost 6 bases and 4 bases, there was a span of 6 bases. The chain combines TRBV2 with TRBJ1-4; no clear D. Sequencing was done on a sample of PBMCs or T cells enriched from blood (not recorded which). This TCR was sampled from a woman aged 40 to 50 who had been exposed to COVID-19. DNA of the CDR3: TGTGCCAGCAGCCTGTATAATGAAAAACTGTTTTTT. Protein: CASSLYNEKLFF.